This entry lists 18 T cell receptor beta chains sequenced from one sample in a study of blood T cells in healthy people across ages. Then a second PCR, running roughly 7 to 11 cycles, was carried out with a sample-barcoded 5' primer and a J-beta primer mix. From the 5' RACE reads, TCRdb called clonotypes with MiXCR, one entry per CDR3 protein. The data contain about 1 million distinct CDR3 sequences, around 45% of them seen just once; the ten biggest clones take up 18%. The sequenced material came from blood. Receptor source: a woman aged 55-69 years in good health.

This clonotype turned up a few times. The gene calls are TRBV20-1 and TRBJ2-7; tentative D call: TRBD2 (6 bases). This CDR3 is 16 amino acids long. V was trimmed by 1 base and J by 5 bases, leaving 21 bases between them. Germline lookup yields CDR1 DFQATT and CDR2 SNEGSKA (reference sequence). CDR3 nucleotide sequence: TGCAGTGCTAGAGGAGGGTCGGGAGTGGCCCCAAACGAGCAGTACTTC. Translating gives CSARGGSGVAPNEQYF.

As to this clonotype: A much larger clone differs from this one at a single base, so this may be a read error. This rearrangement joins TRBV9 to TRBJ2-3; TRBD1 agrees at 9 bases. The CDR3 covers 16 residues. CDR1 SGDLS and CDR2 YYNGEE come from the germline V gene. The chain's CDR3 is CAGSVLDRGQADTQYF. The CDR3 region has the DNA TGTGCCGGCAGCGTTCTGGACAGGGGACAGGCAGATACGCAGTATTTT.

The J gene is TRBJ2-5, the V gene TRBV6-2 or TRBV6-3, with D possibly being TRBD2 (6 bases). The CDR3 has 17 residues. The germline V and J ends were trimmed by 4 bases and 3 bases, with 21 bases remaining between them. The germline gives CDR1 MNHEY, CDR2 SVGEGT. CDR3 sequence: CASSLFPSGQHEETQYF. The CDR3 DNA reads TGTGCCAGCAGTTTATTCCCCAGCGGGCAACACGAAGAGACCCAGTACTTC.

This clonotype has just a few counts. The chain carries TRBV28 and TRBJ1-2; D possibly corresponds to TRBD1 (6 bases). Trimming left V 2 bases short and J 8 bases short, with 12 bases between. This CDR3 comprises 13 residues. The germline V gene has CDR1 MDHEN and CDR2 SYDVKM. The CDR3 bases are TGTGCCAGCAGTTTAGGGGGGGCGCACGGCTACACCTTC. This encodes CASSLGGAHGYTF.

In its sample, this clonotype was seen many times. This chain joins TRBV7-2 and TRBJ2-1, with D possibly TRBD2 on 6 matching bases. The V gene lost 5 bases and the J gene lost 7 bases, with 15 bases spanning the gap. Germline-derived CDR1 and CDR2 are SGHTA and FQGNSA. This CDR3 is built from 14 residues. CDR3 sequence reads: CASSPLAGSNEQFF. In DNA form, the CDR3 reads TGTGCCAGCAGCCCGCTAGCCGGGAGTAATGAGCAGTTCTTC.

This rearrangement joins TRBV11-2 to TRBJ2-4; D remains ambiguous. With the DNA end fitting TRBJ2-7 better, the J assignment may be wrong. CDR1 is SGHAT, CDR2 FQNNGV, per germline. The CDR3 is made up of 14 amino acids. The CDR3, as DNA: TGTGCCAGCAGCTTATGGGCCGAACGGGACGAGCAGTACTTC. Protein sequence: CASSLWAERDEQYF.

The J gene is TRBJ2-1, the V gene TRBV27, with 10 bases that match TRBD2. V lost 2 bases to trimming and J lost 4 bases; unmatched junction nucleotides: 17. The germline CDR1 and CDR2 sequences are MNHEY and SMNVEV (reference sequence). The CDR3 spans 20 residues. The CDR3 is CASSLLSWALAGNLYNEQFF. In nucleotides, the CDR3 is TGTGCCAGCAGTTTACTCTCTTGGGCACTAGCGGGAAATTTGTACAATGAGCAGTTCTTC.

This clonotype was seen only a few times. V gene TRBV2 combines with J gene TRBJ2-7, with D perhaps assigned TRBD1 or TRBD2 (7 bases each). The CDR3 has 14 amino acids. Germline values: CDR1 SNHLY, CDR2 FYNNEI. V shed 6 bases and J shed 5 bases, with 17 bases lying between them. CDR3 DNA sequence: TGTGCCAGCAGCCCTGGGAGGGGGCTAAACGAGCAGTACTTC. Its protein product is CASSPGRGLNEQYF.

The rearrangement links TRBV6-5 to TRBJ2-2, with unresolved D. The germline V and J ends were trimmed by 2 bases and 3 bases, with 10 bases remaining between them. Germline values: CDR1 MNHEY, CDR2 SVGAGI. CDR3 length: 15 amino acids. The CDR3 region is CASSYQEFYTGELFF. As DNA, the CDR3 is TGTGCCAGCAGTTACCAGGAATTCTACACCGGGGAGCTGTTTTTT.

The V gene is TRBV12-3 or TRBV12-4, the J gene TRBJ2-3; 7 positions agree with TRBD2. Trimming cost V 5 bases and J 2 bases; bases outside gene matches: 10. This CDR3 region has 16 residues. The CDR3, as DNA: TGTGCCAGCAGTCGAAAAGTAGCGGGTTCCACAGATACGCAGTATTTT. Its protein product is CASSRKVAGSTDTQYF.

The gene calls are TRBV6-2 or TRBV6-3 and TRBJ1-5; 7 nucleotides match TRBD1. Germline CDR1 and CDR2: MNHEY and SVGEGT. With V trimmed by 6 bases and J by 4 bases, 6 bases remained unmatched. CDR3 size: 14 residues. This CDR3 is CASRHAGGNQPQHF. CDR3 DNA sequence: TGTGCCAGCAGACACGCAGGGGGAAATCAGCCCCAGCATTTT.

This sequence joins TRBV7-3 and TRBJ1-6; no clear D gene. Germline values: CDR1 SGHTA, CDR2 FQGTGA. The CDR3 consists of 15 residues. Trimming stripped 1 base from V and 10 bases from J, with 14 bases between. CDR3 amino acids: CASSLIPGSESPLHF. CDR3 in DNA: TGTGCCAGCAGCTTAATTCCAGGCTCGGAATCACCCCTCCACTTT.

This clonotype was picked up one time. The rearrangement uses TRBV28 and TRBJ2-3; no reliable D call. V gave up 7 bases and J gave up 6 bases, with 8 bases separating them. The CDR3 is made up of 11 amino acids. CDR1 and CDR2 (germline): MDHEN, SYDVKM. CDR3 sequence: CASTELDTQYF. CDR3 sequence (DNA): TGTGCCAGCACTGAGCTTGATACGCAGTATTTT.

V usage is TRBV7-8 and J usage is TRBJ2-1, with 14 bases fitting TRBD2. Germline trimming cut 5 bases from V and 0 bases from J; bases unmatched to any gene: 12. The CDR3 is 20 amino acids. Germline V lookup: CDR1 SGHVS, CDR2 FQNEAQ. CDR3 loop: CASSTIYGLAGGSSYNEQFF. The CDR3 DNA reads TGTGCCAGCAGCACTATCTACGGACTAGCGGGAGGAAGCTCCTACAATGAGCAGTTCTTC.

This chain links TRBV25-1 with TRBJ2-1, with D possibly matching TRBD1 (5 bases). This CDR3 has 14 residues. V lost 4 bases and J 4 bases, leaving 11 bases between the germline ends. The germline V gene has CDR1 MGHDK and CDR2 SYGVNS. The CDR3 reads CASSAWQGYNEQFF. The CDR3 DNA reads TGTGCCAGCAGTGCTTGGCAGGGTTACAATGAGCAGTTCTTC.

This clonotype was observed a handful of times. The chain combines TRBV5-1 with TRBJ2-7; D might be TRBD2 (6 bases). Gene TRBJ2-5 matches the end of the DNA better, so the J call may be wrong. Germline V gene sequence: CDR1 SGHRS, CDR2 YFSETQ. The CDR3 sequence is 14 residues long. CDR3 protein: CASSRGGDQETQYF. CDR3 nucleotide sequence: TGCGCCAGCTCCAGAGGCGGGGATCAAGAGACCCAGTACTTC.

CDR3 DNA: TGTGCCAGCAGCGTAGTGCAGGGGGCTGGTGAGCAGTACTTC. It is translated as CASSVVQGAGEQYF. The chain has TRBV9 and TRBJ2-7; 8 nucleotides agree with TRBD1. The germline V gene has CDR1 SGDLS and CDR2 YYNGEE. The CDR3 spans 14 residues. V was pared by 0 bases and J by 7 bases, with 6 bases of the junction left unmatched.

This clonotype has a handful of counts. The V and J genes are TRBV18 and TRBJ2-5; 12 positions agree with TRBD2. Germline-derived CDR1 and CDR2 are KGHSH and LQKENI. The CDR3 is 17 residues long. V trimming: 0 bases; J trimming: 5 bases; junction bases outside the gene matches: 7. The CDR3 sequence is CASSPPASGRARETQYF. The CDR3 DNA reads TGTGCCAGCTCACCACCGGCTAGCGGGAGGGCCAGGGAGACCCAGTACTTC.